This T cell receptor beta chain was observed in a study of technical replicates of blood from several donors. The assay was immunoSEQ multiplex PCR, and TCRdb's table has in-frame clones only and misses some. The sample consists of approximately 94,000 clones, 90% to 96% of them appearing once. Germline lookup yields CDR1 SGHVS and CDR2 FNYEAQ. The CDR3 extends over 15 amino acids. V was clipped by 5 bases and J by 1 base, with 15 bases between them. This receptor was identified in a human donor in good health. The rearrangement uses TRBV7-6 and TRBJ2-7; the D gene is possibly TRBD1 (5 bases). Material: T cells isolated from PBMCs. CDR3 amino acids: CASSLGTGKSYEQYF. CDR3 DNA: TGTGCCAGCAGCCTAGGCACAGGTAAATCCTACGAGCAGTACTTC.